The present TCR beta chain was sequenced within a study of cytomegalovirus exposure and HLA in healthy donors. This clone was observed a few times. The antigen is not known. Study-wide results and limits: Researchers reported that three CMV-associated chains were confirmed in vitro as CMV antigen-specific. High sensitivity and specificity were reportedly achieved when the classifier diagnosed cytomegalovirus status. In a later analysis, TCR beta V- and J-gene trimming showed a link to a missense DCLRE1C variant. The availability of immune exposure information extended only to CMV serostatus.

PCR employed 60 Vbeta and 13 Jbeta primers. The data were produced by immunoSEQ multiplex PCR, yet TCRdb's version contains in-frame clones alone and is incomplete. The sample carries some 150,000 clones, about 73% recorded once. The material sequenced was PBMCs. The TCR was taken from a woman aged 60-75 years in good health and CMV-seropositive.

The CDR3 spells CASTRLQQTKAGYTF. For the CDR3, the DNA is TGTGCCAGCACCCGGCTACAGCAGACTAAAGCTGGCTACACCTTC. The chain joins TRBV2 to TRBJ1-2; D remains unclear. Germline V gene sequence: CDR1 SNHLY, CDR2 FYNNEI. V gave up 7 bases and J gave up 7 bases, with 22 bases separating them. The CDR3 spans 15 residues.